This T cell receptor beta chain was profiled in a study of CD8 T cells in ankylosing spondylitis. TCRdb used MiXCR to reprocess the 5' RACE reads, holding one entry per CDR3 protein. This table has roughly 150,000 distinct CDR3 sequences, under 35% appearing once. This clonotype was seen many times. This CDR3 is 16 amino acids long. Trimming removed 1 base from V and 6 bases from J; junction bases left unmatched: 5. This rearrangement joins TRBV12-3 or TRBV12-4 to TRBJ2-1, with TRBD2 matching 11 bases. The sequence was collected from a male donor with ankylosing spondylitis. The sample consisted of synovial fluid, either unsorted or a sorted T cell fraction (not recorded which). The CDR3 loop reads CASSLGGSGGANEQFF. The CDR3 nucleotides are TGTGCCAGCAGTTTAGGAGGTAGCGGGGGGGCCAATGAGCAGTTCTTC.